The rows below give T cell receptor beta chains drawn from one sample of a study of T cell clonotyping in hematopoietic cell transplantation. Generated by immunoSEQ multiplex PCR, the TCRdb table keeps only in-frame clones and is missing some. This sample has approximately 75,000 clones, with about 94% found just once. Sequenced sample: peripheral blood mononuclear cells. These receptors all come from a man aged 45 to 65 in good health. Some clones in this sample may be carry-over from other donors' samples. Both conserved end residues are part of each CDR3. Each record gives: J gene, CDR3 length, V gene, clone size, D gene, CDR3 DNA, CDR3 protein. D genes are given only for firm matches. Expanded clones get a size class; other rows say once, few or many, or leave the size out.

j_gene: TRBJ1-1; len: 12; v_gene: TRBV7-8; abundance: -; d_gene: -; CDR3nt: TGTGCCAGCAGACAGCTGAACACTGAAGCTTTCTTT; CDR3aa: CASRQLNTEAFF
j_gene: TRBJ1-1; len: 14; v_gene: TRBV27; abundance: -; d_gene: -; CDR3nt: TGTGCCAGCAGTTCAGGGGTCGGGAACACTGAAGCTTTCTTT; CDR3aa: CASSSGVGNTEAFF
j_gene: TRBJ1-5; len: 14; v_gene: TRBV19; abundance: few; d_gene: TRBD1; CDR3nt: TGTGCCAGTAGTATACCCAGGGGGTACCAGCCCCAGCATTTT; CDR3aa: CASSIPRGYQPQHF
j_gene: TRBJ2-7; len: 17; v_gene: TRBV5-6; abundance: -; d_gene: -; CDR3nt: TGTGCCAGCAGCTTGGCCGGCTCTACCCTAAGTCGATCCGAGCAGTACTTC; CDR3aa: CASSLAGSTLSRSEQYF
j_gene: TRBJ2-5; len: 15; v_gene: TRBV5-4; abundance: -; d_gene: -; CDR3nt: TGTGCCAGCAGCTTGGAAGGAGGGCGTGCGGAGACCCAGTACTTC; CDR3aa: CASSLEGGRAETQYF
j_gene: TRBJ1-5; len: 14; v_gene: TRBV5-5; abundance: -; d_gene: -; CDR3nt: TGTGCCAGCAGCTTGGGCCTAAGCAATCAGCCCCAGCATTTT; CDR3aa: CASSLGLSNQPQHF
j_gene: TRBJ1-5; len: 15; v_gene: TRBV19; abundance: -; d_gene: -; CDR3nt: TGTGCCAGTGACGGGACGGGACGTGAGAGGCAGCCCCAGCATTTT; CDR3aa: CASDGTGRERQPQHF
j_gene: TRBJ1-3; len: 18; v_gene: TRBV5-1; abundance: -; d_gene: -; CDR3nt: TGCGCCAGCAGCTTGGAGGGGTGGTTGTCCACTTCTGGAAACACCATATATTTT; CDR3aa: CASSLEGWLSTSGNTIYF
j_gene: TRBJ1-1; len: 13; v_gene: TRBV7-8; abundance: -; d_gene: -; CDR3nt: TGTGCCAGCAGCTTAGAAATGAACACTGAAGCTTTCTTT; CDR3aa: CASSLEMNTEAFF
j_gene: TRBJ1-2; len: 14; v_gene: TRBV5-1; abundance: -; d_gene: -; CDR3nt: TGCGCCAGCAGCTTGGGATCCAGGGATGATGGCTACACCTTC; CDR3aa: CASSLGSRDDGYTF
j_gene: TRBJ1-1; len: 13; v_gene: TRBV19; abundance: -; d_gene: -; CDR3nt: TGTGCCAGTAGTACTACAGAGAACACTGAAGCTTTCTTT; CDR3aa: CASSTTENTEAFF
j_gene: TRBJ2-1; len: 16; v_gene: TRBV27; abundance: -; d_gene: TRBD2; CDR3nt: TGTGCCAGCATATCAATAGCGGGAGGGTCAGGAGATGAGCAGTTCTTC; CDR3aa: CASISIAGGSGDEQFF
j_gene: TRBJ1-1; len: 15; v_gene: TRBV5-4; abundance: -; d_gene: -; CDR3nt: TGTGCCAGCAGCTTTTCCTCCGGGGTTTTCACTGAAGCTTTCTTT; CDR3aa: CASSFSSGVFTEAFF
j_gene: TRBJ1-2; len: 13; v_gene: TRBV9; abundance: -; d_gene: -; CDR3nt: TGTGCCAGCAGCGCGGAACAGGGCTATGGCTACACCTTC; CDR3aa: CASSAEQGYGYTF
j_gene: TRBJ1-5; len: 15; v_gene: TRBV6-1; abundance: -; d_gene: -; CDR3nt: TGTGCCAGCACTAAAGATATCGGAAAGAATCAGCCCCAGCATTTT; CDR3aa: CASTKDIGKNQPQHF
j_gene: TRBJ1-3; len: 13; v_gene: TRBV9; abundance: -; d_gene: -; CDR3nt: TGTGCCAGCCAGGACAGCTCTGGAAACACCATATATTTT; CDR3aa: CASQDSSGNTIYF
j_gene: TRBJ2-2; len: 17; v_gene: TRBV7-7; abundance: -; d_gene: TRBD1; CDR3nt: TGTGCCAGCAGCTTCACACCGGGACAGGGATTCAACGGGGAGCTGTTTTTT; CDR3aa: CASSFTPGQGFNGELFF
j_gene: TRBJ1-2; len: 14; v_gene: TRBV7-2; abundance: -; d_gene: TRBD1; CDR3nt: TGTGCCAGCAGCACGGGACAGGGGGACTATGGCTACACCTTC; CDR3aa: CASSTGQGDYGYTF
j_gene: TRBJ1-1; len: 14; v_gene: TRBV9; abundance: -; d_gene: TRBD1; CDR3nt: TGTGCCAGCAGCGGGACAGGGTTGAAAACTGAAGCTTTCTTT; CDR3aa: CASSGTGLKTEAFF
j_gene: TRBJ2-1; len: 17; v_gene: TRBV4-1; abundance: -; d_gene: -; CDR3nt: TGCGCCAGCAGCCAAGAGAGGGACACAAGCTCCTACAATGAGCAGTTCTTC; CDR3aa: CASSQERDTSSYNEQFF
j_gene: TRBJ2-3; len: 20; v_gene: TRBV14; abundance: once; d_gene: TRBD2; CDR3nt: TGTGCCAGCAGCCAACCTTGGACTAGCGGGAGGCGACGGGGCGCAGATACGCAGTATTTT; CDR3aa: CASSQPWTSGRRRGADTQYF
j_gene: TRBJ2-5; len: 20; v_gene: TRBV5-8; abundance: -; d_gene: TRBD2; CDR3nt: TGTGCCAGCAGCTTGGTCGGCGGAAGGGGGACTAGCGGACTCCAAGAGACCCAGTACTTC; CDR3aa: CASSLVGGRGTSGLQETQYF
j_gene: TRBJ1-2; len: 16; v_gene: TRBV5-4; abundance: -; d_gene: -; CDR3nt: TGTGCCAGCAGCCAGGGTCGGAGATCCACTAACTATGGCTACACCTTC; CDR3aa: CASSQGRRSTNYGYTF
j_gene: TRBJ2-7; len: 13; v_gene: TRBV27; abundance: once; d_gene: -; CDR3nt: TGTGCCAGCAGACCGGGACGAAGTTACGAGCAGTACTTC; CDR3aa: CASRPGRSYEQYF
j_gene: TRBJ1-5; len: 15; v_gene: TRBV28; abundance: -; d_gene: TRBD1; CDR3nt: TGTGCCAGCAGTTCCGCGACAGGGGATAATCAGCCCCAGCATTTT; CDR3aa: CASSSATGDNQPQHF
j_gene: TRBJ1-4; len: 14; v_gene: TRBV30; abundance: -; d_gene: -; CDR3nt: TGTGCCTGGAGTAAGTACGCGGCGAGTGAAAAACTGTTTTTT; CDR3aa: CAWSKYAASEKLFF
j_gene: TRBJ1-1; len: 19; v_gene: TRBV7-2; abundance: -; d_gene: TRBD1; CDR3nt: TGTGCCAGCAGCCCGACAGGGGGCAAGGGATACTCCAGCGGACTCGGAGCTTTCTTT; CDR3aa: CASSPTGGKGYSSGLGAFF
j_gene: TRBJ2-7; len: 13; v_gene: TRBV6-1; abundance: -; d_gene: -; CDR3nt: TGTGCCAGCAGTGTTGAACCGAGCTACGAGCAGTACTTC; CDR3aa: CASSVEPSYEQYF
j_gene: TRBJ2-7; len: 15; v_gene: TRBV4-2; abundance: -; d_gene: TRBD1; CDR3nt: TGTGCCAGCAGCCCACAGGGGATAAACTCCTACGAGCAGTACTTC; CDR3aa: CASSPQGINSYEQYF
j_gene: TRBJ1-1; len: 14; v_gene: TRBV6-6; abundance: -; d_gene: -; CDR3nt: TGTGCCAGCAGTAAAAGCCGGGACGTAATGCGAGCTTTCTTT; CDR3aa: CASSKSRDVMRAFF
j_gene: TRBJ2-3; len: 14; v_gene: TRBV28; abundance: once; d_gene: -; CDR3nt: TGTGCCAGCAGTTTAAGCGGCAGCACAGATACGCAGTATTTT; CDR3aa: CASSLSGSTDTQYF
j_gene: TRBJ2-3; len: 16; v_gene: TRBV4-2; abundance: few; d_gene: TRBD2; CDR3nt: TGTGCCAGCAGCCAAGATCGACTAGCGGGGGGAGATACGCAGTATTTT; CDR3aa: CASSQDRLAGGDTQYF
j_gene: TRBJ1-2; len: 11; v_gene: TRBV5-4; abundance: -; d_gene: -; CDR3nt: TGTGCCAGCACCCGAGGGGTAGGCTACACCTTC; CDR3aa: CASTRGVGYTF
j_gene: TRBJ2-1; len: 15; v_gene: TRBV6-9; abundance: once; d_gene: TRBD2; CDR3nt: TGTGCCAGCAGTCCTCTTGAGCGGGGTTACAATGAGCAGTTCTTC; CDR3aa: CASSPLERGYNEQFF
j_gene: TRBJ1-5; len: 14; v_gene: TRBV28; abundance: -; d_gene: -; CDR3nt: TGTGCCAGCACCTCAGGGCATCAGGACCAGCCCCAGCATTTT; CDR3aa: CASTSGHQDQPQHF
j_gene: TRBJ2-1; len: 16; v_gene: TRBV6-5; abundance: -; d_gene: -; CDR3nt: TGTGCCAGCAGTTACTCAGGGTGGAGCTCCTACAATGAGCAGTTCTTC; CDR3aa: CASSYSGWSSYNEQFF
j_gene: TRBJ1-5; len: 15; v_gene: TRBV6-6; abundance: -; d_gene: TRBD1; CDR3nt: TGTGCCAGCAGTTCGGACAGGGGGCCTGATCAGCCCCAGCATTTT; CDR3aa: CASSSDRGPDQPQHF
j_gene: TRBJ1-6; len: 17; v_gene: TRBV15; abundance: -; d_gene: TRBD1; CDR3nt: TGTGCCACCAGCCTTTCAGGGACAGGGGGTATGGGTTCACCCCTCCACTTT; CDR3aa: CATSLSGTGGMGSPLHF
j_gene: TRBJ2-1; len: 13; v_gene: TRBV30; abundance: -; d_gene: -; CDR3nt: TGTGCCTGGAACACGGTAACCTACAATGAGCAGTTCTTC; CDR3aa: CAWNTVTYNEQFF
j_gene: TRBJ1-4; len: 12; v_gene: TRBV7-9; abundance: -; d_gene: -; CDR3nt: TGTGCCAGCAGCTCCCAGAATGAAAAACTGTTTTTT; CDR3aa: CASSSQNEKLFF
j_gene: TRBJ1-5; len: 13; v_gene: TRBV19; abundance: -; d_gene: -; CDR3nt: TGTGCCAGTAGTACGCACGTGGATCAGCCCCAGCATTTT; CDR3aa: CASSTHVDQPQHF
j_gene: TRBJ1-5; len: 12; v_gene: TRBV6-1; abundance: -; d_gene: -; CDR3nt: TGTGCCAGCAGTGGATACAATCAGCCCCAGCATTTT; CDR3aa: CASSGYNQPQHF
j_gene: TRBJ1-1; len: 14; v_gene: TRBV4-1; abundance: -; d_gene: -; CDR3nt: TGCGCCAGCAGCCAGACACGAGGGAACACTGAAGCTTTCTTT; CDR3aa: CASSQTRGNTEAFF
j_gene: TRBJ1-1; len: 17; v_gene: TRBV23-1; abundance: -; d_gene: TRBD1; CDR3nt: TGCGCCAGCAGGGCGGCAGGGACAGGGGTCCCGCTGGGTGAAGCTTTCTTT; CDR3aa: CASRAAGTGVPLGEAFF
j_gene: TRBJ1-2; len: 15; v_gene: TRBV4-2; abundance: -; d_gene: -; CDR3nt: TGTGCCAGCAGCCAAGAATGGGGGGGGAGATATGGCTACACCTTC; CDR3aa: CASSQEWGGRYGYTF
j_gene: TRBJ2-3; len: 13; v_gene: TRBV2; abundance: -; d_gene: -; CDR3nt: TGTGCCAAATTGATCCCGCACACAGATACGCAGTATTTT; CDR3aa: CAKLIPHTDTQYF
j_gene: TRBJ2-1; len: 18; v_gene: TRBV7-6; abundance: -; d_gene: TRBD2; CDR3nt: TGTGCCAGCAGCTTACCCCAGAGGACTAGCGGGAGTTACGATGAGCAGTTCTTC; CDR3aa: CASSLPQRTSGSYDEQFF
j_gene: TRBJ2-7; len: 18; v_gene: TRBV19; abundance: -; d_gene: TRBD2; CDR3nt: TGTGCCAGTAGTATTGCTCACGGGGGCCTAGCGGGAAATTACGAGCAGTACTTC; CDR3aa: CASSIAHGGLAGNYEQYF
j_gene: TRBJ1-5; len: 16; v_gene: TRBV28; abundance: -; d_gene: TRBD1; CDR3nt: TGTGCCAGCAGGGCGACAGGGGGCTTAGGCAATCAGCCCCAGCATTTT; CDR3aa: CASRATGGLGNQPQHF
j_gene: TRBJ1-5; len: 14; v_gene: TRBV5-8; abundance: -; d_gene: -; CDR3nt: TGTGCCAGCAGCTGGGACCGGCAGATCCAGCCCCAGCATTTT; CDR3aa: CASSWDRQIQPQHF
j_gene: TRBJ2-3; len: 18; v_gene: TRBV5-4; abundance: -; d_gene: TRBD2; CDR3nt: TGTGCCAGCAGCTTGGCCTCTGGGTCTAGCGGGAGCACAGATACGCAGTATTTT; CDR3aa: CASSLASGSSGSTDTQYF
j_gene: TRBJ1-2; len: 13; v_gene: TRBV28; abundance: once; d_gene: -; CDR3nt: TGTGCCAGCAGTGAAGGGGGTGGGTATGGCTACACCTTC; CDR3aa: CASSEGGGYGYTF
j_gene: TRBJ2-2; len: 15; v_gene: TRBV19; abundance: -; d_gene: -; CDR3nt: TGTGCCAGTAGTAGGGTGGAGGGGGCAACCGGGGAGCTGTTTTTT; CDR3aa: CASSRVEGATGELFF
j_gene: TRBJ2-4; len: 13; v_gene: TRBV7-8; abundance: -; d_gene: -; CDR3nt: TGTGCCAGCGCCCAAGGAGCCAAAAACATTCAGTACTTC; CDR3aa: CASAQGAKNIQYF
j_gene: TRBJ1-1; len: 14; v_gene: TRBV6-1; abundance: -; d_gene: -; CDR3nt: TGTGCCACTACGGTGGGGGGCGAGAACACTGAAGCTTTCTTT; CDR3aa: CATTVGGENTEAFF
j_gene: TRBJ2-7; len: 13; v_gene: TRBV7-2; abundance: -; d_gene: -; CDR3nt: TGTGCCAGCAGCCCCGACCCAACCTACGAGCAGTACTTC; CDR3aa: CASSPDPTYEQYF
j_gene: TRBJ2-7; len: 14; v_gene: TRBV27; abundance: -; d_gene: -; CDR3nt: TGTGCCAGCAGTTCCCCCCGGCATCCCTACGAGCAGTACTTC; CDR3aa: CASSSPRHPYEQYF
j_gene: TRBJ2-1; len: 15; v_gene: TRBV9; abundance: -; d_gene: -; CDR3nt: TGTGCCAGCAGCTATGCGGGACTCCTTCACAATGAGCAGTTCTTC; CDR3aa: CASSYAGLLHNEQFF
j_gene: TRBJ1-3; len: 15; v_gene: TRBV2; abundance: -; d_gene: -; CDR3nt: TGTGCCAGCAGTGAACTTAGCCTCTCTGGAAACACCATATATTTT; CDR3aa: CASSELSLSGNTIYF